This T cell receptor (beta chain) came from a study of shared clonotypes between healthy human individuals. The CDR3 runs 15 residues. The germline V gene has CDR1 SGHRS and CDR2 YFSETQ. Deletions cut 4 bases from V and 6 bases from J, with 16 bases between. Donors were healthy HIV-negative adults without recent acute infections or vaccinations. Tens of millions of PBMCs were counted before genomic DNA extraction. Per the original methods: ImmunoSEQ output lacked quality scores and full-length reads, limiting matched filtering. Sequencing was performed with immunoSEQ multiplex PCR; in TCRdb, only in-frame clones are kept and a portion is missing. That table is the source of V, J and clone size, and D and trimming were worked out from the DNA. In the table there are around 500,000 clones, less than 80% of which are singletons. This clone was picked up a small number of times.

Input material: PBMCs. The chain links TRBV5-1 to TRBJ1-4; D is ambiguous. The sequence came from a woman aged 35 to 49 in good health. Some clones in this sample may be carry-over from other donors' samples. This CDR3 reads CASSLGYEGYEKLFF. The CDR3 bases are TGCGCCAGCAGCCTGGGGTACGAGGGCTATGAAAAACTGTTTTTT.